This T cell receptor beta chain was retrieved from a study of blood T cell repertoires in COVID-19. Study-level background: Donors in the United States, Italy and Spain gave samples during acute or convalescent COVID-19. Nucleic acid was either cDNA or gDNA, and it came from T cells, B-cell-depleted T cells, or PBMCs.

In the authors' workflow: Amplifying reference gene primers gave estimates of nucleated cell counts. The table came from immunoSEQ multiplex PCR; TCRdb's copy has only in-frame clones and leaves some out. The V and J calls and clone size were taken over from that table, and D and trimming were inferred from the DNA. Of over 150,000 clones in the sample, about four fifths were seen once. The source of this sequence is a woman older than 75 with acute or convalescent COVID-19. Sequences were obtained from peripheral blood.

The CDR3 DNA follows: TGTGCCAGCAGCAGCACCGGGACAGGGCTAGAGACCCAGTACTTC. Protein sequence: CASSSTGTGLETQYF. The chain employs TRBV11-1 and TRBJ2-5, with 9 bases lining up with TRBD1. The CDR3 loop spans 15 amino acids. The germline V gene encodes CDR1 SGHAT and CDR2 FQDESV (reference sequence). The V and J ends lost 5 bases and 4 bases, in that order; junction bases with no gene match: 8.